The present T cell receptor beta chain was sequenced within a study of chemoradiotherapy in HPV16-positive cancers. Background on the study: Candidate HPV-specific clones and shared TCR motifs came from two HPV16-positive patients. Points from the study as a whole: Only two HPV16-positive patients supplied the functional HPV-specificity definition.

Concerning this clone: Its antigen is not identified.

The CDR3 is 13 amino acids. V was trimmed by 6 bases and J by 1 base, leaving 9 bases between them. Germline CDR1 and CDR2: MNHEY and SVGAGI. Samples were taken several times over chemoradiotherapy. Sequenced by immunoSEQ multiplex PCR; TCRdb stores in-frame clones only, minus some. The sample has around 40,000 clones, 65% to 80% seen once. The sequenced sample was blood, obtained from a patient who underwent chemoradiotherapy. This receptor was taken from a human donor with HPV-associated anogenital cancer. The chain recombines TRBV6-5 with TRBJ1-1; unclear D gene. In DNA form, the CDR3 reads TGTGCCAGCAGATGGACGGAGAACACTGAAGCTTTCTTT. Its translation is CASRWTENTEAFF.